This is a list of T cell receptor beta chains from one sample in a study of neoadjuvant anti-PD-1 for oral cavity cancer. Method: immunoSEQ multiplex PCR; TCRdb's copy keeps in-frame clones and lacks some. The sample includes 14,000 or so clones, more than 70% of them seen just once. Sequencing was performed on PBMCs, taken after nivolumab (anti-PD-1) treatment. These receptors were taken from a person aged 35-79 years with oral cavity squamous cell carcinoma. Both conserved end residues are part of each CDR3. The D gene is left open where the match is weak. A row's size may be missing; if present it is once, few, many or a size class.

J gene: TRBJ1-5; clone size: few; D gene: .; V gene: TRBV4-1; CDR3 DNA: TGCGCCAGCAGCGCGAGGGGGAGTGGTGTCAATCAGCCCCAGCATTTT; CDR3 protein: CASSARGSGVNQPQHF
J gene: TRBJ2-3; clone size: .; D gene: TRBD1; V gene: TRBV19; CDR3 DNA: TGTGCCAGTAGTGGAAACAGGGACAGGGAAACAGATACGCAGTATTTT; CDR3 protein: CASSGNRDRETDTQYF
J gene: TRBJ2-5; clone size: .; D gene: .; V gene: TRBV4-1; CDR3 DNA: TGCGCCAGCAGCCCCCTTGCGGTCAAACCCCAAGAGACCCAGTACTTC; CDR3 protein: CASSPLAVKPQETQYF
J gene: TRBJ2-7; clone size: once; D gene: .; V gene: TRBV7-2; CDR3 DNA: TGTGCCAGCAGCACTTGGCAGGGGTCCTACGAGCAGTACTTC; CDR3 protein: CASSTWQGSYEQYF
J gene: TRBJ2-1; clone size: .; D gene: TRBD2; V gene: TRBV6-5; CDR3 DNA: TGTGCCAGCAGTTCCGACTTAGCGGGAGGGATCAATGAGCAGTTCTTC; CDR3 protein: CASSSDLAGGINEQFF
J gene: TRBJ1-1; clone size: once; D gene: .; V gene: TRBV4-1; CDR3 DNA: TGCGCCAGCAGCCAAGTTGCCGGGAAAGCTTTCTTT; CDR3 protein: CASSQVAGKAFF
J gene: TRBJ1-1; clone size: few; D gene: .; V gene: TRBV9; CDR3 DNA: TGTGCCAGCAGCGTAGCTGCGGGGCCTGGGGAAGCTTTCTTT; CDR3 protein: CASSVAAGPGEAFF
J gene: TRBJ2-5; clone size: .; D gene: .; V gene: TRBV6-1; CDR3 DNA: TGTGCCAGCAGTGAAGCGAGCTACGGAGTAGAGACCCAGTACTTC; CDR3 protein: CASSEASYGVETQYF
J gene: TRBJ1-5; clone size: .; D gene: TRBD1; V gene: TRBV6-1; CDR3 DNA: TGTGCCAGCAGCGACACCGACAGGGTTCAGCATTTT; CDR3 protein: CASSDTDRVQHF
J gene: TRBJ1-5; clone size: .; D gene: .; V gene: TRBV10-3; CDR3 DNA: TGTGCCACCTCAGGGAGCAGCAATCAGCCCCAGCATTTT; CDR3 protein: CATSGSSNQPQHF